Below, 6 T cell receptor beta chains from the same sample are listed, as sequenced in a study of T cell repertoires in cytomegalovirus infection. A single record per CDR3 protein comes from TCRdb applying MiXCR to the reads. The sample holds hundreds of thousands of distinct CDR3 sequences, around a sixth seen once. Sequenced material: PBMCs. All receptors derive from a human donor in good health (CMV status not recorded). Some clones in this sample may be carry-over from other donors' samples.

This clonotype was detected only a few times. V is TRBV2 and J is TRBJ1-5; D unresolved. The V and J ends lost 4 bases and 5 bases respectively, with 6 bases between them. Germline V gene data show CDR1 as SNHLY and CDR2 as FYNNEI. The CDR3 is 12 amino acids. DNA of the CDR3: TGTGCCAGCAGTGCGGACGATCAGCCCCAGCATTTT. It yields the protein CASSADDQPQHF.

This clonotype has more than one count but fewer than ten. V usage is TRBV6-1 and J usage is TRBJ1-1, with a possible D match to TRBD1 (6 bases). This CDR3 has 14 residues. CDR1 MNHNS and CDR2 SASEGT come from the germline V gene. V shed 5 bases and J shed 3 bases, with 13 bases lying between them. This CDR3 is CASSLTGLDTEAFF. In DNA form, the CDR3 reads TGTGCCAGCAGTTTAACAGGGCTGGACACTGAAGCTTTCTTT.

The chain has TRBV20-1 and TRBJ1-1; no reliable D call. Germline V CDR1 and CDR2: DFQATT, SNEGSKA (reference sequence). V was shortened by 3 bases and J by 12 bases, with 23 bases between the two germline ends. The CDR3 sequence is 14 residues long. CDR3 in DNA: TGCAGTGCTAGTAAGTTAGGGCAGAGCGTCTCTCCTTTCTTT. Translation gives CSASKLGQSVSPFF.

In this sample, this clonotype turned up many times. The rearrangement uses TRBV7-2 and TRBJ1-3; no clear D. This CDR3 is 14 amino acids long. The ends were cut back, 5 bases at V and 0 bases at J, with 8 bases in the middle. The germline gives CDR1 SGHTA, CDR2 FQGNSA. CDR3 amino acids: CASSLQHSGNTIYF. The CDR3, as DNA: TGTGCCAGCAGCCTTCAACACTCTGGAAACACCATATATTTT.

This clonotype was detected only a few times. The rearrangement links TRBV20-1 to TRBJ2-4; 9 nucleotides align to TRBD1. CDR3 size: 14 residues. From germline, CDR1 is DFQATT and CDR2 SNEGSKA (reference sequence). Trimming cost V 6 bases and J 6 bases; bases outside gene matches: 9. CDR3 protein: CSARTGVGGNIQYF. The DNA of the CDR3 is TGCAGTGCGCGGACAGGGGTGGGCGGAAACATTCAGTACTTC.

This clonotype has a handful of counts. This rearrangement joins TRBV5-1 to TRBJ2-3; maybe TRBD1 (6 bases). Trimming pared 4 bases from V and 5 bases from J, leaving 8 bases between. This CDR3 is 12 amino acids long. Germline CDR1 SGHRS, CDR2 YFSETQ. The CDR3 sequence is CASSTQGDTQYF. CDR3 in DNA: TGCGCCAGCAGCACACAGGGAGATACGCAGTATTTT.